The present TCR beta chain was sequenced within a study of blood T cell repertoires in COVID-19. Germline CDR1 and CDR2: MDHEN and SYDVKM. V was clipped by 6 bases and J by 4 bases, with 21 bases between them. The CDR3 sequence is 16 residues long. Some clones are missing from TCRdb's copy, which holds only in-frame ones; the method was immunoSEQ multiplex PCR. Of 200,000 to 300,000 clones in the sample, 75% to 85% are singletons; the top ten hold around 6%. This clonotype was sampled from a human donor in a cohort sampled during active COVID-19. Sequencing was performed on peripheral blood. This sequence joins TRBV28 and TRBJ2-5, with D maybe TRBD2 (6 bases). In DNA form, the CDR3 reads TGTGCCAGCAGCCCTGTGGGTGAAGCGGGCACAGAGACCCAGTACTTC. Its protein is CASSPVGEAGTETQYF.